This T cell receptor beta chain was documented in a study of OX40 agonist ivuxolimab in advanced cancers. Study-wide background: Those treated in dose escalation had hepatocellular carcinoma, melanoma, renal cell cancer or head and neck cancer. Regarding the study as a whole: There was clonal expansion of CD4+ and CD8+ blood T cells by week 6 at 0.1 to 3.0 mg/kg.

The CDR3 runs 15 residues. Germline V gene sequence: CDR1 MGHRA, CDR2 YSYEKL. Trimming at V came to 2 bases and at J to 4 bases, leaving 6 bases not matched to a gene. Sequenced by immunoSEQ multiplex PCR; TCRdb stores in-frame clones only, minus some. The data contain fewer than 45,000 clones, around 89% of them seen just once; the ten biggest clones take up 4.5% to 6%. The study sampled blood at baseline, cycle 4 day 1, and cycle 7 day 1. As regards this clone: Its target is unknown.

Sequencing was performed on CD4+ or CD8+ T cells sorted from blood, taken in a trial of the OX40 agonist ivuxolimab. V is TRBV4-1 and J is TRBJ1-2; 8 nucleotides match TRBD1. The sequence derives from an adult with an advanced solid tumor such as melanoma, head and neck, liver or kidney cancer. In nucleotides, the CDR3 is TGCGCCAGCAGCCAACTGCAGGGGACAGGCTATGGCTACACCTTC. Its translation: CASSQLQGTGYGYTF.